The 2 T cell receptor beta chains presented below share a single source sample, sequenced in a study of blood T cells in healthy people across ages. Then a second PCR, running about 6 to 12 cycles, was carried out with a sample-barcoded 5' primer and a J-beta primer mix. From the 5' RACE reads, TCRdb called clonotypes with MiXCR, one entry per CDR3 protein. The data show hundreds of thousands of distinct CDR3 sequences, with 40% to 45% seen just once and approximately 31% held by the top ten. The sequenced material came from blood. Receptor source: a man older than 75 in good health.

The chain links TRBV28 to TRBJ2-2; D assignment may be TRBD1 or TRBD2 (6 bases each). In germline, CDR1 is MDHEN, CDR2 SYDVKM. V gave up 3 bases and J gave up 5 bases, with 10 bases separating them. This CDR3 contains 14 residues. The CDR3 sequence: CASSFGGLTGELFF. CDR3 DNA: TGTGCCAGCAGTTTTGGGGGGCTGACCGGGGAGCTGTTTTTT.

The CDR3 DNA follows: TGTGCCAGCAGTTATTTAGCGGATCCCTACAATGAGCAGTACTTC. Protein sequence: CASSYLADPYNEQYF. V usage is TRBV6-5 and J usage is TRBJ2-7, with a tentative D call TRBD2 (6 bases). The CDR3 sequence is 15 residues long. The germline V and J ends were trimmed by 3 bases and 7 bases, with 19 bases remaining between them. The germline CDR1 and CDR2 sequences are MNHEY and SVGAGI.